This T cell receptor (beta chain) was recorded in a study of shared clonotypes between healthy human individuals (dated by TCRdb to 2019 to 2021). The study in broad terms: A couple of women and three men aged 18 to 49 years were included in the cohort. Blood TCR repertoires of roughly 5 healthy adults were deeply sequenced to estimate repertoire size and the extent of clonotype sharing between individuals. To increase sequencing depth and limit assay-specific biases, TCR repertoire library preparation and sequencing were carried out by different laboratories using diverse techniques. Between about 0.94 and 8.9 billion PBMCs per donor were obtained by leukapheresis. For each donor, CD4 naive and CD4 memory were each run on three plates, CD8 naive on two plates, and CD8 memory on one plate.

TCR CDR3 regions were amplified from genomic DNA by multiplex PCR using the deep immunoSEQ assay. For each cell subset, the extracted genomic DNA was distributed evenly across all wells of several immunoSEQ 96-well plates, and each plate served as one replicate. For sorted subsets, around 200 ng genomic DNA, equal to 30,000 or so T cell genomes, was loaded into each replicate PCR. The purified libraries were quantified using a Qubit 3.0 fluorometer, sized with a Bioanalyzer 2100, and then quantified again using the KAPA Library Quantification kit. A separate single-read 150-cycle Illumina NextSeq 550 flow cell was used to sequence each immunoSEQ 96-well plate. As for the authors' bioinformatics: The immunoSEQ output contained only junctional sequences without quality scores, so filtering could not match that applied to full-length reads. To assign V/J genes and CDR3, sequences were annotated using PyIR, a Python wrapper for IgBLAST v1.9, with IMGT germline references. Reads were filtered out if the reads had weak V/J assignments (E-value above 1e-6), no CDR3, stop codons, out-of-frame junctions, or ambiguous translated residues. V3J clonotypes were defined by identical inferred V gene, J gene, and CDR3 amino acid sequence. Percentage overlap between repertoires was computed as shared unique clonotypes divided by the size of the smaller repertoire. RTK rarefaction, the Chao1 estimator, and Recon v2.1 estimates of unobserved clonotypes were used to assess repertoire richness. For all TCRbeta clonotypes obtained by the gDNA method from a handful of donors, generation probabilities were computed with OLGA. The table was pulled from immuneACCESS by TCRdb, which kept in-frame rearrangements only. Such tables lose some clones; where checked, under half of the loss comes from unresolved V genes, and the rest has no known cause. The V and J calls and clone size were taken over from that table, and D and trimming were inferred from the DNA. The sample contains about 2 million clones, about 95% of them found a single time. The ten largest clones add up to around 1.1% of the sample.

As regards this clone: Its antigen is unknown. The input lacks base qualities; no much larger clone sits a single base away.

On the study overall, not on this receptor specifically: Incomplete sequencing was indicated by rarefaction of sorted-subset datasets, despite the large sequencing depth. Compared with non-shared clonotypes, clonotypes shared by all four sorted-subset donors had higher generation probabilities. The small number of donors limited the genetic and exposure-history diversity represented. Pairwise subsampling led to the expectation that sequencing depth would affect the degree of clonotype sharing among donors. Sampling was restricted to blood, and TCR repertoires in tissues likely differ from the TCR repertoires found in blood. Across a handful of donors, roughly 5.4% of naive CD4, roughly 3.5% of naive CD8, under 2.5% of memory CD4, and 0.3% to 0.45% of memory CD8 clonotypes were shared. Estimated clonotype richness was generally larger for naive than for memory subsets.

CD8 naive samples were CD45RO-negative cells positively selected for CCR7, giving a CD45RA+CCR7+ population that excluded TemRA cells. The donors were healthy, HIV-negative adults with no recently reported acute infections or vaccinations. Only Caucasian adults living in Nashville, Tennessee, USA were represented among the donors. After blood collection by leukapheresis, PBMCs were isolated using Ficoll-Histopaque density gradient centrifugation and then cryopreserved in the vapor phase of liquid nitrogen. Analytical flow cytometry was used to check the purity and quantity of each magnetically sorted T cell population. From each sorted fraction, genomic DNA was isolated and quantified by UV absorbance on a Nanodrop 2000c. Via the germline V gene (reference sequence), CDR1 is SGHAT and CDR2 FQDESV. Here V drops 5 bases and J drops 3 bases, and the junction holds 11 bases not matched to any gene. Counted from cysteine to phenylalanine, this CDR3 has 16 amino acids. The sequence is cut down to CDR3 DNA, 48 bases in frame from base 1.

Sample: naive CD8+ T cells sorted from blood. The cell subset or site label on this specimen signifies: CD45RA+CCR7+. This receptor chain uses TRBV11-1 and TRBJ2-7, with 9 bases matching TRBD1. This receptor was obtained from a man younger than 35 in good health. The base sequence is TGTGCCAGCAGCCGAGAGGGACAGGGCCACGACTACGAGCAGTACTTC. Its product reads: CASSREGQGHDYEQYF.